These 16 T cell receptor beta chains were all obtained from the same sample, sequenced in a study of blood T cell repertoires in COVID-19. Repertoires were generated with immunoSEQ multiplex PCR, while TCRdb's copy carries only in-frame clones and drops some. Altogether over 75,000 clones are present, roughly 90% being singletons, with the ten largest covering roughly 1.5%. The sequenced sample consisted of peripheral blood. Receptors originate from a human donor with active COVID-19. The donor label of this sample is uncertain.

This clone was observed a handful of times. This chain links TRBV21-1 with TRBJ1-2; the D call TRBD1 from the table was never checked on the DNA. TRBV21-1 is a pseudogene. This CDR3 contains 13 residues. CDR3 sequence (DNA): TGTGCCAGAGGGACAACCAGGTCATATGGCTACACCTTC. This sequence encodes CARGTTRSYGYTF.

On this clone itself: The junction shows a germline mismatch at one end, possibly a read error. The chain employs TRBV6-4 and TRBJ2-3; a weak D match, TRBD2 (6 bases). From germline, CDR1 is MRHNA and CDR2 SNTAGT. There are 13 residues in the CDR3. The CDR3 here is CASSAGASASGDF. The CDR3 region has the DNA TGTGCCAGCAGTGCGGGTGCTAGCGCCTCGGGGGATTTT.

This sequence joins TRBV12-3 or TRBV12-4 and TRBJ2-2; D is uncertain. This CDR3 comprises 13 residues. V was trimmed by 3 bases and J by 4 bases, leaving 6 bases between them. CDR3 nucleotides: TGTGCCAGCAGTTTCACTGGCACCGGGGAGCTGTTTTTT. It is translated as CASSFTGTGELFF.

In its sample, this clone was seen once. The chain joins TRBV4-3 to TRBJ2-3, with 15 positions matching TRBD2. The germline CDR1 and CDR2 sequences are LGHNA and YSLEER. Germline trimming cut 1 base from V and 7 bases from J; bases unmatched to any gene: 9. The CDR3 has 18 amino acids. The CDR3 bases are TGCGCCAGCAGCCAAGGGACTAGCGGGGGGGCGAGGATAAATACGCAGTATTTT. Translating gives CASSQGTSGGARINTQYF.

This sequence joins TRBV18 and TRBJ2-7; 9 nucleotides agree with TRBD1. Germline V CDR1 and CDR2: KGHSH, LQKENI. The trim removed 4 bases at V and 3 bases at J, leaving 4 bases unmatched. There are 14 residues in the CDR3. CDR3: CASSRGQGFYEQYF. The CDR3 coding sequence is TGTGCCAGCTCACGGGGACAGGGTTTCTACGAGCAGTACTTC. The complete variable domain, with remaining parts taken from reference TRBV18 and TRBJ2-7, reads NAGVMQNPRHLVRRRGQEARLRCSPMKGHSHVYWYRQLPEEGLKFMVYLQKENIIDESGMPKERFSAEFPKEGPSILRIQQVVRGDSAAYFCASSRGQGFYEQYFGPGTRLTVT.

CDR3: CASSYSEGANVLTF. The CDR3 DNA is TGTGCCAGCAGTTACTCGGAGGGGGCCAACGTCCTGACTTTC. V is TRBV6-6 and J is TRBJ2-6, with D unresolved. V shed 0 bases and J shed 4 bases, with 4 bases lying between them. The CDR3 is 14 residues long. The V gene's germline CDR1 is MNHNY and CDR2 SVGAGI (reference sequence).

This clone appeared a few times. This chain uses TRBV10-1 with TRBJ2-7, with 7 bases that match TRBD1. V lost 2 bases to trimming and J lost 6 bases; unmatched junction nucleotides: 13. Germline loops: CDR1 WNHNN, CDR2 SYGVQD (reference sequence). This CDR3 spans 16 amino acids. CDR3: CASSERLGTVTGEQYF. The CDR3 region has the DNA TGCGCCAGCAGTGAGAGACTCGGGACAGTGACTGGCGAGCAGTACTTC.

The gene calls are TRBV7-8 and TRBJ2-1; 8 nucleotides line up with TRBD1. Losses at the gene ends were 4 bases for V and 7 bases for J; bases not matched to a gene: 6. The CDR3 is 14 residues long. From germline, CDR1 is SGHVS and CDR2 FQNEAQ. CDR3 in amino acids: CASSSDRVRNEQFF. DNA of the CDR3: TGTGCCAGCAGCTCGGACAGGGTAAGAAATGAGCAGTTCTTC. The complete variable domain, with remaining parts taken from reference TRBV7-8 and TRBJ2-1, reads GAGVSQSPRYKVAKRGQDVALRCDPISGHVSLFWYQQALGQGPEFLTYFQNEAQLDKSGLPSDRFFAERPEGSVSTLKIQRTQQEDSAVYLCASSSDRVRNEQFFGPGTRLTVL.

The genes are TRBV5-1 and TRBJ2-2; no clear D. Germline CDR1 is SGHRS and CDR2 is YFSETQ. The CDR3 has 14 residues. Trimming cost V 4 bases and J 4 bases, with 11 bases left between them. For the CDR3, the DNA is TGCGCCAGCAGCCCCCCGGGTCGCACCGGGGAGCTGTTTTTT. Amino acids: CASSPPGRTGELFF.

The chain carries TRBV11-2 and TRBJ1-1; unclear D gene. The CDR3 is 13 amino acids. Looked up from germline, CDR1 is SGHAT and CDR2 is FQNNGV. Trimming removed 1 base from V and 11 bases from J, with 14 bases in between. The CDR3 protein is CASSLAGLGIAFF. The CDR3 coding sequence is TGTGCCAGCAGCTTAGCAGGATTGGGTATTGCTTTCTTT.

The chain combines TRBV9 with TRBJ2-7, with 7 bases lining up with TRBD1. V dropped 0 bases and J dropped 3; count of bases not matched to a gene: 6. The CDR3 extends over 15 amino acids. The germline V gene has CDR1 SGDLS and CDR2 YYNGEE. The DNA of the CDR3 is TGTGCCAGCAGCGTAGGAGGGCAGGGGGACTACGAGCAGTACTTC. Its protein is CASSVGGQGDYEQYF.

The chain has TRBV5-1 and TRBJ2-3, with TRBD2 matching 8 bases. The CDR3 is 15 amino acids. Unmatched junction bases numbered 11, after V lost 7 bases and J lost 4 bases. Germline V lookup: CDR1 SGHRS, CDR2 YFSETQ. The CDR3 protein is CASRSSGGGPDTQYF. CDR3 DNA sequence: TGCGCCAGCCGGAGCAGCGGGGGCGGTCCAGATACGCAGTATTTT.

V gene TRBV18 combines with J gene TRBJ2-7; TRBD2 matches 10 bases. The ends lost 6 bases at V and 2 bases at J; junction bases unmatched: 13. The germline V gene has CDR1 KGHSH and CDR2 LQKENI. The CDR3 spans 17 residues. The CDR3 protein is CASSPRNSGGYPYEQYF. DNA of the CDR3: TGTGCCAGCTCCCCTCGAAATAGCGGGGGGTACCCCTACGAGCAGTACTTC.

The chain combines TRBV21-1 with TRBJ2-2; the DNA was not used to check the table's D call, TRBD1. TRBV21-1 is listed as a pseudogene. CDR3 length equals 16 residues. Written as DNA, the CDR3 is TGTGCCAGCAGCAAAGTAAGGACAGCGAACACCGGGGAGCTGTTTTTT. Amino acids: CASSKVRTANTGELFF.

This clone was seen only once. V and J are TRBV3-1 (or the pseudogene TRBV3-2) and TRBJ1-2; 11 nucleotides agree with TRBD1. With V trimmed by 4 bases and J by 0 bases, 4 bases remained unmatched. In germline, CDR1 is LGHDT, CDR2 YNNKEL (reference sequence). CDR3 length equals 16 residues. The CDR3 loop reads CASSPKGQGANYGYTF. The CDR3, as DNA: TGTGCCAGCAGCCCTAAGGGACAGGGGGCTAACTATGGCTACACCTTC.

The CDR3, as DNA: TGTGCCAGCAGCGGAACAGGGGGCGCGCGGGAAAAACTGTTTTTT. Its protein product is CASSGTGGAREKLFF. This chain joins TRBV9 and TRBJ1-4; 9 nucleotides line up with TRBD1. The CDR3 spans 15 residues. V lost 3 bases to trimming and J lost 8 bases; unmatched junction nucleotides: 8. Germline CDR1 reads SGDLS; CDR2 reads YYNGEE.